These 26 T cell receptor beta chains originate from one sample sequenced in a study of blood T cell repertoires in COVID-19. The protocol was immunoSEQ multiplex PCR, while the TCRdb copy is restricted to in-frame clones and leaves out a portion. Of fewer than 95,000 clones listed, around 90% were seen once; the top ten hold 0.65% to 0.95%. Sequences were obtained from peripheral blood. The receptors were sampled from an elderly woman with acute or convalescent COVID-19.

This chain uses TRBV5-1 with TRBJ1-1; D perhaps matches TRBD1 (5 bases). Germline V CDR1 and CDR2: SGHRS, YFSETQ. The CDR3 is 15 residues long. V was cut by 2 bases and J by 2 bases, with 13 bases left in between. CDR3 bases: TGCGCCAGCAGCTTTGCGGCAGGGAAAAACACTGAAGCTTTCTTT. This encodes CASSFAAGKNTEAFF. Complete variable domain (other parts from reference TRBV5-1 and TRBJ1-1): KAGVTQTPRYLIKTRGQQVTLSCSPISGHRSVSWYQQTPGQGLQFLFEYFSETQRNKGNFPGRFSGRQFSNSRSEMNVSTLELGDSALYLCASSFAAGKNTEAFFGQGTRLTVV.

The chain uses TRBV3-1 (or the pseudogene TRBV3-2) and TRBJ2-5, with TRBD1 as a possible D gene (6 bases). This CDR3 has 14 residues. V gave up 1 base and J gave up 5 bases, with 11 bases separating them. The germline CDR1 and CDR2 sequences are LGHDT and YNNKEL (reference sequence). The CDR3 nucleotides are TGTGCCAGCAGCCAAGCGATCAGGGGTGAGACCCAGTACTTC. It codes for CASSQAIRGETQYF.

The chain links TRBV9 to TRBJ1-4, with D perhaps TRBD1 (5 bases). V was cut by 5 bases and J by 0 bases, with 11 bases left in between. Looked up from germline, CDR1 is SGDLS and CDR2 is YYNGEE. The CDR3 is made up of 15 amino acids. The CDR3 sequence: CASRAGFATNEKLFF. CDR3 sequence (DNA): TGTGCCAGCAGGGCAGGGTTTGCAACTAATGAAAAACTGTTTTTT. Variable domain in full (rest from reference TRBV9 and TRBJ1-4): DSGVTQTPKHLITATGQRVTLRCSPRSGDLSVYWYQQSLDQGLQFLIQYYNGEERAKGNILERFSAQQFPDLHSELNLSSLELGDSALYFCASRAGFATNEKLFFGSGTQLSVL.

This clone was recorded once. This chain connects TRBV10-3 to TRBJ2-3; the match to TRBD1 covers 10 bases. CDR1 and CDR2 from the germline V gene are ENHRY and SYGVKD. V lost 6 bases and J lost 1; bases outside the gene matches: 4. The CDR3 totals 15 residues. CDR3 sequence: CAISSGTGGTDTQYF. CDR3 coding DNA: TGTGCCATCAGCTCCGGGACAGGGGGCACAGATACGCAGTATTTT.

The chain has TRBV7-2 and TRBJ2-7; weak D call: TRBD1 (5 bases). Trimming shortened V by 5 bases and J by 5 bases, and 16 bases separated the two germline ends. Germline-derived CDR1 and CDR2 are SGHTA and FQGNSA. This CDR3 has 14 amino acids. CDR3 nucleotides: TGTGCCAGCAGCGTAGGACCTGGGGCCGACGAGCAGTACTTC. This gives the protein CASSVGPGADEQYF.

The chain carries TRBV5-1 and TRBJ2-7; 11 nucleotides align to TRBD2. The CDR3 has 15 amino acids. Germline V lookup: CDR1 SGHRS, CDR2 YFSETQ. V lost 4 bases to trimming and J lost 4 bases; unmatched junction nucleotides: 7. The CDR3 loop reads CASSRGTSGSYEQYF. The DNA for the CDR3 is TGCGCCAGCAGCCGGGGGACTAGCGGATCTTACGAGCAGTACTTC.

This clone was seen just once. V and J are TRBV18 and TRBJ2-1; perhaps TRBD1 as D (6 bases). The germline CDR1 and CDR2 sequences are KGHSH and LQKENI. This CDR3 contains 13 residues. V was clipped by 10 bases and J by 3 bases, with 13 bases between them. The CDR3 sequence is CATQVQGYNEQFF. The CDR3, as DNA: TGTGCCACCCAAGTACAGGGCTACAATGAGCAGTTCTTC.

The rearrangement uses TRBV7-2 and TRBJ2-1, with 7 bases aligning to TRBD1. Germline V gene data show CDR1 as SGHTA and CDR2 as FQGNSA. J was trimmed by 10 bases and V by 4 bases; bases with no gene match: 4. This CDR3 comprises 12 residues. The CDR3, as DNA: TGTGCCAGCAGCTCGCGACAGGGAGAGCAGTTCTTC. Translated, it gives CASSSRQGEQFF. Together with reference TRBV7-2 and TRBJ2-1, the CDR3 gives the full variable domain: GAGVSQSPSNKVTEKGKDVELRCDPISGHTALYWYRQSLGQGLEFLIYFQGNSAPDKSGLPSDRFSAERTGGSVSTLTIQRTQQEDSAVYLCASSSRQGEQFFGPGTRLTVL.

This chain connects TRBV20-1 to TRBJ1-2; TRBD1 matches at 12 bases. The CDR3 has 14 amino acids. The germline gives CDR1 DFQATT, CDR2 SNEGSKA (reference sequence). Losses at the gene ends were 3 bases for V and 8 bases for J; bases not matched to a gene: 7. CDR3 bases: TGCAGTGCTAGTCCGGGACAGGGGGCTTGGGGCTACACCTTC. Its translation is CSASPGQGAWGYTF.

The V call is TRBV3-1 (or the pseudogene TRBV3-2), the J call TRBJ2-3, with 10 nucleotides matching TRBD2. V trimming: 3 bases; J trimming: 1 base; junction bases outside the gene matches: 7. The CDR3 is 17 amino acids. The germline gives CDR1 LGHDT, CDR2 YNNKEL (reference sequence). CDR3 amino acids: CASSQLQTSGGTDTQYF. DNA for the CDR3: TGTGCCAGCAGCCAGCTACAAACTAGCGGGGGCACAGATACGCAGTATTTT.

This clone was counted a single time. This chain uses TRBV7-3 with TRBJ2-1, with a possible D match to TRBD1 (5 bases). Germline V gene data show CDR1 as SGHTA and CDR2 as FQGTGA. V was trimmed by 5 bases and J by 10 bases, leaving 21 bases between them. This CDR3 spans 15 amino acids. The CDR3 sequence is CASSPQTARAEEQFF. The DNA for the CDR3 is TGTGCCAGCAGCCCCCAGACAGCCCGGGCTGAAGAGCAGTTCTTC.

The count of this clone is one. The V gene is TRBV7-9, the J gene TRBJ2-2; maybe TRBD1 (7 bases). V gave up 5 bases and J gave up 2 bases, with 18 bases separating them. The CDR3 is 17 amino acids. Germline V CDR1 and CDR2: SEHNR, FQNEAQ (reference sequence). The CDR3 nucleotides are TGTGCCAGCAGCCGACAGGGTAGTAGCGGTAACACCGGGGAGCTGTTTTTT. This sequence encodes CASSRQGSSGNTGELFF.

This clone was recorded once. The chain links TRBV6-2 or TRBV6-3 to TRBJ2-1; D is unresolved. Germline CDR1 is MNHEY and CDR2 is SVGEGT. Between the trimmed V and J ends, which lost 2 bases and 7 bases, there was a span of 15 bases. The CDR3 contains 15 residues. CDR3 in amino acids: CASSYPYVPRNEQFF. CDR3 sequence (DNA): TGTGCCAGCAGTTACCCCTACGTCCCGAGGAATGAGCAGTTCTTC.

V gene TRBV5-5 combines with J gene TRBJ1-3; D is unclear. Per germline, CDR1 SGHKS and CDR2 YYEKEE (reference sequence). CDR3 length equals 17 residues. Between the trimmed V and J ends, which lost 4 bases and 0 bases, there was a span of 17 bases. CDR3 bases: TGTGCCAGCAGCCCGGTCGGCACTAGGAGCTCTGGAAACACCATATATTTT. It codes for CASSPVGTRSSGNTIYF.

The chain joins TRBV4-3 to TRBJ1-1; a weak D match, TRBD1 (6 bases). The CDR3 loop spans 12 amino acids. The V gene lost 0 bases and the J gene lost 9 bases, with 8 bases spanning the gap. Germline CDR1 and CDR2: LGHNA and YSLEER. The CDR3 here is CASSQERGKAFF. DNA for the CDR3: TGCGCCAGCAGCCAAGAAAGGGGGAAAGCTTTCTTT.

The rearrangement joins TRBV6-1 to TRBJ1-2, with D unclear. There are 18 residues in the CDR3. V gave up 0 bases and J gave up 3 bases, with 20 bases separating them. CDR1 is MNHNS, CDR2 SASEGT, per germline. This CDR3 reads CASSEALWVLRADYGYTF. In DNA form, the CDR3 reads TGTGCCAGCAGTGAAGCGCTGTGGGTTTTGAGGGCCGACTATGGCTACACCTTC.

The rearrangement uses TRBV25-1 and TRBJ2-7, with D tentatively TRBD2 (6 bases). Germline V CDR1 and CDR2: MGHDK, SYGVNS. The V and J ends lost 6 bases and 5 bases respectively, with 17 bases between them. CDR3 size: 14 residues. In DNA, the CDR3 is TGTGCCAGCAGGGAGACGGGCGGGATCAACGAGCAGTACTTC. It encodes CASRETGGINEQYF.

The chain couples TRBV2 to TRBJ2-4; D gene uncertain. Trimming left V 10 bases short and J 8 bases short, with 12 bases between. From germline, CDR1 is SNHLY and CDR2 FYNNEI. This CDR3 spans 11 amino acids. CDR3: CATQEEHIQYF. CDR3 coding DNA: TGTGCCACCCAAGAAGAGCACATTCAGTACTTC.

This chain connects TRBV7-2 to TRBJ1-4; 7 bases map to TRBD1. CDR3 length: 15 amino acids. The germline V gene encodes CDR1 SGHTA and CDR2 FQGNSA. The V and J ends lost 1 base and 7 bases, in that order; junction bases with no gene match: 6. DNA of the CDR3: TGTGCCAGCAGCTTAGATCGCAGGGGGAGTGAAAAACTGTTTTTT. This gives the protein CASSLDRRGSEKLFF. Full variable domain (rest looked up from reference TRBV7-2 and TRBJ1-4): GAGVSQSPSNKVTEKGKDVELRCDPISGHTALYWYRQSLGQGLEFLIYFQGNSAPDKSGLPSDRFSAERTGGSVSTLTIQRTQQEDSAVYLCASSLDRRGSEKLFFGSGTQLSVL.

The chain combines TRBV20-1 with TRBJ1-1; D uncertain. Looked up from germline, CDR1 is DFQATT and CDR2 is SNEGSKA (reference sequence). Between the trimmed V and J ends, which lost 1 base and 10 bases, there was a span of 10 bases. The CDR3 is 11 amino acids. The CDR3: CSARVRRGAFF. In DNA form, the CDR3 reads TGCAGTGCTAGAGTGAGACGCGGAGCTTTCTTT.

The CDR3 DNA reads TGTGCCAGCAGTTTACGGCTAGTTAGCTCCTACGAGCAGTACTTC. It specifies CASSLRLVSSYEQYF. The chain carries TRBV28 and TRBJ2-7, with D unclear. The CDR3 sequence is 15 residues long. Germline CDR1 MDHEN, CDR2 SYDVKM. Between the trimmed V and J ends, which lost 2 bases and 0 bases, there was a span of 11 bases. Full variable domain (missing parts from reference TRBV28 and TRBJ2-7): DVKVTQSSRYLVKRTGEKVFLECVQDMDHENMFWYRQDPGLGLRLIYFSYDVKMKEKGDIPEGYSVSREKKERFSLILESASTNQTSMYLCASSLRLVSSYEQYFGPGTRLTVT.

The chain recombines TRBV23-1 with TRBJ1-6; D possibly corresponds to TRBD1 (6 bases). TRBV23-1 is noted as an ORF with a role that remains uncertain. The ends were cut back, 4 bases at V and 7 bases at J, with 17 bases in the middle. The CDR3 has 16 amino acids. CDR3 amino acids: CASSLFMDSQNSPLHF. The CDR3 nucleotides read TGCGCCAGCAGTCTATTTATGGACAGCCAAAATTCACCCCTCCACTTT.

This chain joins TRBV2 and TRBJ1-5; D is possibly TRBD1 (5 bases). The germline gives CDR1 SNHLY, CDR2 FYNNEI. Trimming took 4 bases from V and 2 from J, leaving 15 bases between them. CDR3 length: 16 residues. The CDR3 coding sequence is TGTGCCAGCAGTGGGGGGGTAGGATTGGGCAATCAGCCCCAGCATTTT. As protein: CASSGGVGLGNQPQHF.

The chain carries TRBV5-1 and TRBJ2-5; tentatively, D is TRBD1 (6 bases). V gave up 4 bases and J gave up 5 bases, with 15 bases separating them. The CDR3 is 14 residues long. Germline assignment: CDR1 SGHRS and CDR2 YFSETQ. CDR3 bases: TGCGCCAGCAGCCCTACAGGGAACGGGGAGACCCAGTACTTC. This gives the protein CASSPTGNGETQYF.

V is TRBV4-2 and J is TRBJ2-2; 9 positions match TRBD1. V lost 4 bases to trimming and J lost 1 base; unmatched junction nucleotides: 1. The CDR3 consists of 15 residues. Germline CDR1 is LGHNA and CDR2 is YNFKEQ. CDR3 nucleotides: TGTGCCAGCAGCCTGGGACAGGGGAACACCGGGGAGCTGTTTTTT. It encodes CASSLGQGNTGELFF.

CDR3 sequence: CASSFTVSNQPQHF. CDR3 DNA sequence: TGCGCCAGCAGCTTTACGGTTAGCAATCAGCCCCAGCATTTT. The chain links TRBV5-1 to TRBJ1-5; D gene uncertain. Germline assignment: CDR1 SGHRS and CDR2 YFSETQ. The CDR3 has 14 residues. The V end lost 2 bases, the J end lost 0 bases, and 6 bases lay between the germline ends.